This T cell receptor (beta chain) was profiled in a study of blood T cell repertoires in COVID-19. At the level of the study: Acute and convalescent COVID-19 specimens originated in the United States, Italy and Spain.

As processed by the authors: Nucleated cell counts were estimated from reference gene primer amplification. The assay was immunoSEQ multiplex PCR, and TCRdb's table has in-frame clones only and misses some. V, J and clone size are those of that table, while D and trimming were read from the DNA. In the table there are about 310,000 clones, around 87% of which are singletons. The sample taken for sequencing was peripheral blood. This clonotype was sampled from a man between 50 and 59 years old with active or convalescent COVID-19.

CDR3 sequence (DNA): TGTGCCAGCAGCCAAGATCGGGGCGGGAAGTATGGCTACACCTTC. Its protein product is CASSQDRGGKYGYTF. This chain connects TRBV3-1 (or the pseudogene TRBV3-2) to TRBJ1-2, with D perhaps matching TRBD1 (5 bases). This CDR3 spans 15 amino acids. V dropped 0 bases and J dropped 5 bases, with 13 bases sitting between them. The germline CDR1 and CDR2 sequences are LGHDT and YNNKEL (reference sequence).